The entry below gives a single TCR beta chain sequence along with its context. Its antigen is unknown. Here immunoSEQ multiplex PCR was the method, and the copy in TCRdb shows in-frame clones only, minus some. The sample carries around 80,000 clones, 87% recorded once. This record comes from a study of OX40 agonist ivuxolimab in advanced cancers. For the study at large: Patients were infused with ivuxolimab every 2 weeks at 0.01 to 10 mg/kg. One patient with hepatocellular carcinoma and two with cutaneous melanoma, three in all, had partial responses. General study points: Partial responders receiving 0.1-3.0 mg/kg showed among the lowest clonal expansion.

Material: CD4+ or CD8+ T cells sorted from blood, obtained in a trial of the OX40 agonist ivuxolimab. The sequence was obtained from an adult with an advanced solid tumor such as melanoma, head and neck, liver or kidney cancer.

CDR3 sequence reads: CASSLQLWNTEAFF. CDR3 DNA sequence: TGTGCCAGCAGTTTACAACTTTGGAACACTGAAGCTTTCTTT. The rearrangement uses TRBV28 and TRBJ1-1; no firm D call. The V gene's germline CDR1 is MDHEN and CDR2 SYDVKM. V lost 2 bases to trimming and J lost 1 base, with 8 bases between them. CDR3 length: 14 amino acids.